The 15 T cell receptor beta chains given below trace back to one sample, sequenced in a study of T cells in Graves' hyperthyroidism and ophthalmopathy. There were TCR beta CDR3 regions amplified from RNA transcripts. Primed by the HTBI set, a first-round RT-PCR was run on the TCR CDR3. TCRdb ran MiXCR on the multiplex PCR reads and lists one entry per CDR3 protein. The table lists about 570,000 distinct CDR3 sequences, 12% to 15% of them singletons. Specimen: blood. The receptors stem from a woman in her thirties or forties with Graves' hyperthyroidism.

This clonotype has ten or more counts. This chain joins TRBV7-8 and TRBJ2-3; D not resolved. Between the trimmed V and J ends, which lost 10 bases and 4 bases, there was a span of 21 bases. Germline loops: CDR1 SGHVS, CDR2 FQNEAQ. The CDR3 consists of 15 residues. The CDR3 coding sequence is TGTGCCATCACAATCAGGACGCAAGGAGCAGATACGCAGTATTTT. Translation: CAITIRTQGADTQYF.

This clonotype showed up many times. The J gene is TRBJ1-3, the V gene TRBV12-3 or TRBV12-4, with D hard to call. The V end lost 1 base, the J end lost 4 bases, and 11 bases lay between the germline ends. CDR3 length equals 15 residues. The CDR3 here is CASSLVLRRGNTIYF. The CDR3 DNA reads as TGTGCCAGCAGTTTAGTACTCCGGCGAGGAAACACCATATATTTT.

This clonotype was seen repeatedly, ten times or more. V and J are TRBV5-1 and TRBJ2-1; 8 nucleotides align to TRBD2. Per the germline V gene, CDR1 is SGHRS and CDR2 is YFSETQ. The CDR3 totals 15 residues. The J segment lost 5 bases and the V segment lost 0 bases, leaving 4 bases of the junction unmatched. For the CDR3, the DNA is TGCGCCAGCAGCTTGGTTAGCGGGGCTAACAATGAGCAGTTCTTC. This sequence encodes CASSLVSGANNEQFF.

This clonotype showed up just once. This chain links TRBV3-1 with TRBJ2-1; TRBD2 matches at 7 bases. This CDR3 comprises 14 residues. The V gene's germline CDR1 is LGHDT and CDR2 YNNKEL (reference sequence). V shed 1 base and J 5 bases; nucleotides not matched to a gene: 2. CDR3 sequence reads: CASSQAAGDNEQFF. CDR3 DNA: TGTGCCAGCAGCCAAGCGGCGGGGGACAATGAGCAGTTCTTC.

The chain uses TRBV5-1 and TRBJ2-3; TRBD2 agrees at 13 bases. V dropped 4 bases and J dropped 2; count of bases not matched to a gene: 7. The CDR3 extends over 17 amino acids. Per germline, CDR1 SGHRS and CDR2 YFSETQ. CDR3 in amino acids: CASSRQGLAGTTDTQYF. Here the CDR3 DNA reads TGCGCCAGCAGCCGCCAGGGACTAGCGGGGACCACAGATACGCAGTATTTT.

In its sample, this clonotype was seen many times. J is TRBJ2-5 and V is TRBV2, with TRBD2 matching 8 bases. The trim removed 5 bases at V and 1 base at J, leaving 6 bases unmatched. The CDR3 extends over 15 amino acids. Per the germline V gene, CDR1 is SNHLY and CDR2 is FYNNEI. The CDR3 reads CASSPTLAGQETQYF. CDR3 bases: TGTGCCAGCAGTCCTACCCTAGCGGGCCAAGAGACCCAGTACTTC.

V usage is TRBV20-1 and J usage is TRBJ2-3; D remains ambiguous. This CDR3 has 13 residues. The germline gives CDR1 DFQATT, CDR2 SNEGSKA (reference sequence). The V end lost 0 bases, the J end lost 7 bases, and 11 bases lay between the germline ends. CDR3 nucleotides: TGCAGTGCTAGAGATCCCCTTACCAATACGCAGTATTTT. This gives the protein CSARDPLTNTQYF.

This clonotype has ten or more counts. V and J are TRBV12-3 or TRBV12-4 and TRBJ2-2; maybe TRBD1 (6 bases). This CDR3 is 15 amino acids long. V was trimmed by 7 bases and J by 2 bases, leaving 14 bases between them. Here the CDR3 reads CASTGVGANTGELFF. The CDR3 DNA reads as TGTGCCAGCACCGGGGTGGGGGCTAACACCGGGGAGCTGTTTTTT.

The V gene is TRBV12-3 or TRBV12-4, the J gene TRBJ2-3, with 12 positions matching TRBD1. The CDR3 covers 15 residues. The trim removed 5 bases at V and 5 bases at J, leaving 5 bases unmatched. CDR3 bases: TGTGCCAGCAGTACCGGGACAGGGGGCATAGATACGCAGTATTTT. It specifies CASSTGTGGIDTQYF.

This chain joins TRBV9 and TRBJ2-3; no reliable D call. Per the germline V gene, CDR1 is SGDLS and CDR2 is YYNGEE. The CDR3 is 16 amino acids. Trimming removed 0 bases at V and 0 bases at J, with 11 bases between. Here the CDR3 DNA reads TGTGCCAGCAGCGTAGGAATAGACCCCAGCACAGATACGCAGTATTTT. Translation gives CASSVGIDPSTDTQYF. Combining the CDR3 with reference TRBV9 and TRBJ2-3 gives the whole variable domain DSGVTQTPKHLITATGQRVTLRCSPRSGDLSVYWYQQSLDQGLQFLIQYYNGEERAKGNILERFSAQQFPDLHSELNLSSLELGDSALYFCASSVGIDPSTDTQYFGPGTRLTVL.

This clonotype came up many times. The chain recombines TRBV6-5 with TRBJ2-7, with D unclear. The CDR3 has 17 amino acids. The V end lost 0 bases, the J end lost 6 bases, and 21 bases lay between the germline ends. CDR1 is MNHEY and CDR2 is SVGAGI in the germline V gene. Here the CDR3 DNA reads TGTGCCAGCAGTTACTCGGGCCGGTCAGCCAAGACGCTCGAGCAGTACTTC. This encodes CASSYSGRSAKTLEQYF.

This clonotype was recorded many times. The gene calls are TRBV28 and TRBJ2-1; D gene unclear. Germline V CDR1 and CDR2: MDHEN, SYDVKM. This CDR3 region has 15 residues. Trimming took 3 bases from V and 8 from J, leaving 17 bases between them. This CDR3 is CASSFPNVIGHEQFF. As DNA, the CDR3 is TGTGCCAGCAGTTTTCCCAACGTGATAGGACATGAGCAGTTCTTC. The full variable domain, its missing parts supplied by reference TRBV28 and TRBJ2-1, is DVKVTQSSRYLVKRTGEKVFLECVQDMDHENMFWYRQDPGLGLRLIYFSYDVKMKEKGDIPEGYSVSREKKERFSLILESASTNQTSMYLCASSFPNVIGHEQFFGPGTRLTVL.

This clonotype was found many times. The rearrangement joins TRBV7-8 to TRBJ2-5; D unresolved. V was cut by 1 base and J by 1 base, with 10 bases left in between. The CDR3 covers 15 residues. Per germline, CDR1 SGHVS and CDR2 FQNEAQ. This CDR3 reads CASSLGPGLQETQYF. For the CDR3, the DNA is TGTGCCAGCAGCTTAGGTCCTGGGCTCCAAGAGACCCAGTACTTC.

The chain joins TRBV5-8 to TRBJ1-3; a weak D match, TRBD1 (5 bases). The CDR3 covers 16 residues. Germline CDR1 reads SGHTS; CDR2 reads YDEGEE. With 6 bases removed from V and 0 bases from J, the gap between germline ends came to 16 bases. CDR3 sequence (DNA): TGTGCCAGCAAAAAGAAGGGGTCCTACTCTGGAAACACCATATATTTT. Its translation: CASKKKGSYSGNTIYF.

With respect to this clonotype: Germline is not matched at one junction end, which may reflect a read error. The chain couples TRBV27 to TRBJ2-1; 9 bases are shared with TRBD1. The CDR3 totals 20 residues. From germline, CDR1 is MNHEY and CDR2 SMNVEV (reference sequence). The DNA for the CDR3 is TGTGCCACCAGTGAAAACAGGGGACAGGGAGCCTTTAGCTCCTACAATGAGCAGTTCTTC. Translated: CATSENRGQGAFSSYNEQFF.